Listed here is a single T cell receptor beta chain. Its antigen is as yet unknown. The sample has other DNA sequences that encode this CDR3 too. This sample was included in a study of cytomegalovirus exposure and HLA in healthy donors. Vbeta (60) and Jbeta (13) primers were used in the PCR. Method: immunoSEQ multiplex PCR; TCRdb's copy keeps in-frame clones and lacks some. The profile shows under 130,000 clones, around 79% of them singletons. J lost 5 bases, V lost 3 bases, and 5 bases had no gene match. Germline V gene data show CDR1 as GTSNPN and CDR2 as SVGIG (reference sequence). The CDR3 totals 13 residues. Study-wide findings and caveats: Later work associated fewer than 20,000 TCR beta sequences with HLA alleles at 0.05 false discovery rate.

The TCR was taken from a woman in her thirties or forties in good health and CMV-seronegative. The sample consisted of PBMCs. The rearrangement links TRBV30 to TRBJ2-3; 7 bases agree with TRBD2. The CDR3 region is CAWSGGSGDTQYF. In DNA form, the CDR3 reads TGTGCCTGGAGCGGCGGGAGTGGAGATACGCAGTATTTT.